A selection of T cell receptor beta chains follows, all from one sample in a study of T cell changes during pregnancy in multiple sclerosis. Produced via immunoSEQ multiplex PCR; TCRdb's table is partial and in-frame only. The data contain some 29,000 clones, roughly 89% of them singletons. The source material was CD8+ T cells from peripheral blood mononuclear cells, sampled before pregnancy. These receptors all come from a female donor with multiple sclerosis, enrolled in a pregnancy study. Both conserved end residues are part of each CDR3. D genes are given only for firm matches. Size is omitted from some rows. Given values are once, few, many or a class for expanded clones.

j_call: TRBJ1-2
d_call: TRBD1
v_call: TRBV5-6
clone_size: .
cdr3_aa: CASSRTGRHGYTF
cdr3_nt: TGTGCCAGCAGCCGGACAGGGAGGCACGGCTACACCTTC

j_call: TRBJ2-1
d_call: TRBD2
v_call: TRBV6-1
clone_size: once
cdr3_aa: CASRPSGRSYNEQFF
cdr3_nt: TGTGCCAGCAGACCTAGCGGGAGATCCTACAATGAGCAGTTCTTC

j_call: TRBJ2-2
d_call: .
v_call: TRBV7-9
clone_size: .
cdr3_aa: CASSRGGIGELFF
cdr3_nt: TGTGCCAGCAGCCGTGGGGGGATCGGGGAGCTGTTTTTT

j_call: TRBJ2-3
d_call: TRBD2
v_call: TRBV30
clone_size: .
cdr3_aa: CAWSVLGSGWTDTQYF
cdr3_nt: TGTGCCTGGAGTGTACTAGGTAGCGGGTGGACAGATACGCAGTATTTT

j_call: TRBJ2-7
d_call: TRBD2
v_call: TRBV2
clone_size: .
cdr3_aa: CASSERFSGSNNEQYF
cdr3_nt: TGTGCCAGCAGTGAAAGGTTTAGCGGGAGTAACAACGAGCAGTACTTC

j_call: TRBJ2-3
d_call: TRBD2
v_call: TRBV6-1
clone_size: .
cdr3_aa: CASSELAGQIDTQYF
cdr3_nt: TGTGCCAGCAGTGAACTAGCGGGGCAGATAGATACGCAGTATTTT

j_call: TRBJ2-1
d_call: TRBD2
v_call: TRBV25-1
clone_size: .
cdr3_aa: CASSAGTSGAQFF
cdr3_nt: TGTGCCAGCAGTGCCGGGACTAGCGGGGCCCAGTTCTTC

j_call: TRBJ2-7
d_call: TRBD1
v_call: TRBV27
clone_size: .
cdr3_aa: CASSPGTGEYEQYF
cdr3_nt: TGTGCCAGCAGTCCGGGGACAGGGGAATACGAGCAGTACTTC

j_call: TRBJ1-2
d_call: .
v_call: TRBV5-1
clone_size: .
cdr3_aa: CASSYPGGGDGYTF
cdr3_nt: TGCGCCAGCAGCTACCCGGGGGGGGGTGATGGCTACACCTTC

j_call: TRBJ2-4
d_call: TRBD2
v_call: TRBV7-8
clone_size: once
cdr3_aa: CASSQGLAGGPRNIQYF
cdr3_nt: TGTGCCAGCAGCCAGGGACTAGCGGGGGGGCCTCGAAACATTCAGTACTTC

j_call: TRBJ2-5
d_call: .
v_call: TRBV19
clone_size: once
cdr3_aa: CASSARTLETQYF
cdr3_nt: TGTGCCAGTAGTGCGAGGACACTCGAGACCCAGTACTTC

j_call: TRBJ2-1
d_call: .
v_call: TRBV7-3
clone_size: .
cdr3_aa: CASSLISGGHGNEQFF
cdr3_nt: TGTGCCAGCAGCTTAATCAGTGGGGGACATGGCAATGAGCAGTTCTTC

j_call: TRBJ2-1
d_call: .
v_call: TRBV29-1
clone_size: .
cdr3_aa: CSVEKLAYNEQFF
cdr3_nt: TGCAGCGTTGAAAAACTAGCTTACAATGAGCAGTTCTTC

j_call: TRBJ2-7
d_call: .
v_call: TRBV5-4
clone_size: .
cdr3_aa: CASSFWGDYEQYF
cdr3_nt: TGTGCCAGCAGCTTTTGGGGGGACTACGAGCAGTACTTC

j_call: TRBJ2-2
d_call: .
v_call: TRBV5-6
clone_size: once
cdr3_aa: CASSPGGLPTGELFF
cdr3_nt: TGTGCCAGCAGCCCTGGGGGACTCCCCACCGGGGAGCTGTTTTTT

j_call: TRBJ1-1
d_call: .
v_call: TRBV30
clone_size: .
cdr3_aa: CAWSLSGYDTEAFF
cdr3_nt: TGTGCCTGGAGTCTCTCAGGGTATGACACTGAAGCTTTCTTT

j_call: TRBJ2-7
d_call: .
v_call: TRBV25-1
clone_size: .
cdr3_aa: CASSERGEQYF
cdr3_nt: TGTGCCAGCAGTGAACGGGGCGAGCAGTACTTC

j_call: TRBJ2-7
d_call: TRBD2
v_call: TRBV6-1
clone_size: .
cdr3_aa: CASSGLAGASSYEQYF
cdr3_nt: TGTGCCAGCAGTGGATTAGCGGGAGCTTCCTCCTACGAGCAGTACTTC

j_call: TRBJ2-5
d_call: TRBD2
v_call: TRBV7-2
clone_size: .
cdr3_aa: CASSLRAGGLEDETQYF
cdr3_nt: TGTGCCAGCAGCTTAAGGGCGGGGGGGCTTGAGGATGAGACCCAGTACTTC

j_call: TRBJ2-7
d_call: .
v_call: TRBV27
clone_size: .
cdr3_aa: CASSLGGAPYEQYF
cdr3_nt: TGTGCCAGCAGTTTAGGGGGGGCACCCTACGAGCAGTACTTC

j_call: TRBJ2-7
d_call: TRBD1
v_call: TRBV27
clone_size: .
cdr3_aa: CASSQGQEVYEQYF
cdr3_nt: TGTGCCAGCAGTCAAGGACAGGAGGTCTACGAGCAGTACTTC

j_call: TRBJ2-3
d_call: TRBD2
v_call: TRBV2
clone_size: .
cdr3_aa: CASGGSHSGTRTDTQYF
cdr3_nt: TGTGCCAGCGGGGGTTCTCATAGCGGGACCAGAACAGATACGCAGTATTTT

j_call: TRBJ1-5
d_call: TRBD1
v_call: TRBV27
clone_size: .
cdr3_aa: CASRRDSSYSNQPQHF
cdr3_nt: TGTGCCAGCCGCCGGGACAGTTCTTATAGCAATCAGCCCCAGCATTTT

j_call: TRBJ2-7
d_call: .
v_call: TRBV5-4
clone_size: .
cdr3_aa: CASSWGGPNEQYF
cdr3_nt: TGTGCCAGCAGCTGGGGAGGCCCCAACGAGCAGTACTTC

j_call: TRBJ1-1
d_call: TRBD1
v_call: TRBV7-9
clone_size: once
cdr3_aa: CASSLVEPGGTEAFF
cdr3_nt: TGTGCCAGCAGCTTAGTTGAGCCAGGGGGCACTGAAGCTTTCTTT

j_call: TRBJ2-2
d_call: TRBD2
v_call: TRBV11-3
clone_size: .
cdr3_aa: CASSPRTSGNTGELFF
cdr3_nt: TGTGCCAGCAGCCCAAGGACTAGCGGCAACACCGGGGAGCTGTTTTTT

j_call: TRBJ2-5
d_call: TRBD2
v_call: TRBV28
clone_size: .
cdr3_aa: CASSFGGSHEETQYF
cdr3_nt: TGTGCCAGCAGTTTTGGCGGGAGTCACGAGGAGACCCAGTACTTC